This is a list of T cell receptor beta chains from one sample in a study of beta chain features in type 1 diabetes. Data came from immunoSEQ multiplex PCR; TCRdb stores just in-frame clones and leaves some out. The table records 400,000 to 600,000 clones, 30% of them present only once. Sequenced sample: naive CD4+ T cells from blood. These receptor sequences come from a man between 18 and 29 years old in good health. Each CDR3 is given without its conserved first and last residue. The order of the fields is J gene, V gene, CDR3 protein.

TRBJ2-7	TRBV7-8	ASSVDRGVYEQY
TRBJ2-3	TRBV4-1	ASSQEGGEGRSDTQY
TRBJ2-7	TRBV2	ASSDLRLTSYEQY
TRBJ2-1	TRBV19	ASALAGRAREQF
TRBJ2-6	TRBV5-4	ASSLARDFSGANVLT
TRBJ2-5	TRBV20-1	SAPIQETQY
TRBJ2-1	TRBV7-9	ASSQPPGFASYNEQF
TRBJ1-2	TRBV9	ASSVDRGVYGYT
TRBJ1-2	TRBV29-1	SVDSNRDYGYT
TRBJ2-7	TRBV30	AWRRGQELDEQY
TRBJ2-7	TRBV7-6	ASSRSGVREGEQY
TRBJ2-7	TRBV7-7	ASSLGVGDEQY
TRBJ2-7	TRBV25-1	ASSDLAGGIYEQY
TRBJ2-3	TRBV29-1	SVEGLTSGRTDTQY
TRBJ1-2	TRBV30	AWSADRGNYGYT
TRBJ2-2	TRBV9	ASSVGLAKNTGELF
TRBJ1-4	TRBV4-1	ASSQENRWEKLF
TRBJ1-1	TRBV30	AWTNRASAEAF
TRBJ2-1	TRBV12-5	ASGFDNEQF
TRBJ2-7	TRBV29-1	SVLGEGREQY
TRBJ2-1	TRBV9	ASSPESGRAGNEQF
TRBJ2-1	TRBV4-2	ASSQLARLAGGHEQF
TRBJ2-1	TRBV27	ASSSNSQGGGDNEQF
TRBJ2-1	TRBV5-1	ASSPSGSSYNEQF
TRBJ2-7	TRBV27	ASSLMGQGIFEQY
TRBJ2-7	TRBV28	ASSKPQVFSYEQY
TRBJ2-5	TRBV5-1	ASSLRREETQY
TRBJ2-1	TRBV27	ASRLSPYNEQF
TRBJ2-3	TRBV5-4	ASSLEASGFTDTQY
TRBJ1-1	TRBV7-2	ASSSAGGRSLEAF
TRBJ2-7	TRBV29-1	SVRGSDEQY
TRBJ2-1	TRBV7-2	ASSRPLNNEQF
TRBJ1-6	TRBV30	AWRGQINSPLH
TRBJ2-7	TRBV30	AWGENYEQY
TRBJ2-7	TRBV4-3	ASSQGVQGYEQY
TRBJ1-1	TRBV30	AWSSRGTEAF
TRBJ2-1	TRBV5-5	ASSLAGPVNEQF
TRBJ2-7	TRBV25-1	ARSGPCKGQGLHEQY
TRBJ2-3	TRBV10-3	AITDRDRSTDTQY
TRBJ1-1	TRBV4-2	ASSTRDSLNTEAF
TRBJ2-7	TRBV10-2	ASMLGQGAYEQY
TRBJ1-2	TRBV5-1	ASSQRQGASYGYT
TRBJ1-5	TRBV6-1	ASSEDWVNQPQH
TRBJ2-3	TRBV7-8	ASSLGPRIFTDTQY
TRBJ1-1	TRBV29-1	SVDRRLAEAF
TRBJ1-2	TRBV30	AWNKAERGYT
TRBJ1-1	TRBV7-9	ASSLTGTTGTEAF
TRBJ1-4	TRBV2	ASSEGTRNEKLF
TRBJ2-7	TRBV27	ASSLEKGQKQY
TRBJ2-2	TRBV9	ASSANNRFSGELF
TRBJ2-7	TRBV28	ASSYGRYEQY
TRBJ1-2	TRBV29-1	SVEIQPGEGYT
TRBJ2-3	TRBV28	ASSSAGGRTDTQY
TRBJ1-1	TRBV29-1	SVEGGRLGTEAF
TRBJ1-6	TRBV29-1	SVALGRDSPLH
TRBJ2-2	TRBV29-1	SGTTSGTPGELF
TRBJ2-2	TRBV30	AWSVFGTGSTGELF